This TCR beta chain was retrieved from a study of T-cell memory formation after mild COVID-19. The ends lost 3 bases at V and 6 bases at J; junction bases unmatched: 5. Germline V CDR1 and CDR2: SGHRS, YFSETQ. This CDR3 has 14 residues. This clonotype was detected a few times. Its target is unknown. Findings and caveats of the study: Memory cells collected pre-infection included some clones that later responded, suggesting cross-reactive memory joined.

TCRdb re-derived calls from the 5' RACE reads in MiXCR, one entry per CDR3 protein. The table has a few hundred thousand distinct CDR3 sequences, 16% seen once. Sequencing used PBMCs or a T cell subset sorted from them (not recorded which). This sequence joins TRBV5-1 and TRBJ2-4, with TRBD1 identical over 8 bases. The receptor's source is a man in his late teens or twenties who had mild COVID-19 (a few samples of this study predate the infection). Cell type and time point are not known. CDR3 coding DNA: TGCGCCAGCAGCTCCCGGGACAGGTTAAACATTCAGTACTTC. This gives the protein CASSSRDRLNIQYF.